Shown below are 2 T cell receptor beta chains from a single sample sequenced in a study of siplizumab effects on memory and regulatory T cells. Profiled with immunoSEQ multiplex PCR; TCRdb holds only in-frame clones, not every one. There are 70,000 to 90,000 clones in the sample; roughly 93% occur only once, and roughly 4.7% lies in the top ten. Specimen: CD8+ T cells sorted from blood. All receptors come from a human donor in good health.

The J gene is TRBJ2-7, the V gene TRBV6-1; 9 bases match TRBD2. This CDR3 has 15 amino acids. The junction had 2 bases not matched to a gene; V was cut back by 1 base and J by 1 base. The germline CDR1 and CDR2 sequences are MNHNS and SASEGT. The CDR3 region is CASSEDSGGSYEQYF. The CDR3 nucleotides are TGTGCCAGCAGTGAAGATAGCGGGGGTTCCTACGAGCAGTACTTC.

The CDR3 sequence is CASSSRGSYNEQFF. In DNA form, the CDR3 reads TGTGCCAGCAGTTCGCGGGGCTCCTACAATGAGCAGTTCTTC. The chain is built from TRBV6-5 and TRBJ2-1, with D maybe TRBD2 (6 bases). Germline values: CDR1 MNHEY, CDR2 SVGAGI. V lost 4 bases and J lost 0, with 7 bases in between. The CDR3 has 14 residues.